The present T cell receptor beta chain was sequenced within a study of T-cell memory formation after mild COVID-19. In TCRdb, the 5' RACE reads were re-called with MiXCR into one record per CDR3 protein. This sample yields around 200,000 distinct CDR3 sequences, of which 20% to 25% are seen a single time; 23% belongs to the top ten. This clonotype was seen a few times. One end of the junction varies from germline; a read error may be responsible. This CDR3 spans 12 amino acids. The germline V gene has CDR1 SEHNR and CDR2 FQNEAQ (reference sequence). This TCR was recovered from an adult woman who had mild COVID-19 (a few samples of this study predate the infection). Cell type and time point are not known. The sample was PBMCs or a T cell subset sorted from them (not recorded which). The rearrangement links TRBV7-9 to TRBJ2-7; the D is unclear. CDR3 in DNA: TGTGCCAGCAGCTTAGGTGGGCATACTTTTGGATTC. Protein product: CASSLGGHTFGF.